This record covers a single T cell receptor beta chain. The sample comes from a study of T cells after yellow fever vaccination. This CDR3 spans 15 amino acids. Losses at the gene ends were 2 bases for V and 5 bases for J; bases not matched to a gene: 7. Germline V lookup: CDR1 SGDLS, CDR2 YYNGEE. Production of TCR cDNA was by 5'RACE template switching, which also added a universal primer site and UMIs. TCRdb re-called the 5' RACE reads with MiXCR, one entry per CDR3 protein. The profile shows about 360,000 distinct CDR3 sequences, 6% to 8% of them singletons. The sequence was collected from a man aged 30 to 45 who received the YFV17D yellow fever vaccine. Sample: PBMCs, taken 5 days after the yellow fever booster vaccination. The rearrangement uses TRBV9 and TRBJ2-1, with 7 bases fitting TRBD2. The CDR3 DNA reads TGTGCCAGCAGCGTCACCGGGACTACAAACAATGAGCAGTTCTTC. Translating gives CASSVTGTTNNEQFF.